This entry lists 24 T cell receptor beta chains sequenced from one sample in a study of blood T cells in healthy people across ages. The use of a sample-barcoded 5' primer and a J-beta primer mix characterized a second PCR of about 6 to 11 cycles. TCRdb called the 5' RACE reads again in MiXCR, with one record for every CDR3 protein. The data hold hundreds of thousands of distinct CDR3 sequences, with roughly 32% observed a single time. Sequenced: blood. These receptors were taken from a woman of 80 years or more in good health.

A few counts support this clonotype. CDR3 coding DNA: TGTGCCAGCAGTCTAAGGACAGGGGGAAGAAATTCACCCCTCCACTTT. Its protein is CASSLRTGGRNSPLHF. V is TRBV27 and J is TRBJ1-6; 10 bases fit TRBD1. CDR3 size: 16 residues. J lost 7 bases, V lost 5 bases, and 8 bases had no gene match. Germline V gives CDR1 MNHEY, CDR2 SMNVEV (reference sequence).

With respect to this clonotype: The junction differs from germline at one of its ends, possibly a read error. The CDR3 protein is CASSLGRKIAGGTYNERFF. CDR3 nucleotide sequence: TGTGCCAGCAGCTTAGGGAGAAAGATAGCGGGGGGGACCTACAATGAGCGGTTCTTC. The chain couples TRBV7-8 to TRBJ2-1; TRBD2 matches 11 bases. Per germline, CDR1 SGHVS and CDR2 FQNEAQ. The CDR3 spans 19 residues.

Here the CDR3 DNA reads TGCAGTGCTAACAGGGGATTTCGGCAGCCCCAGCATTTT. It specifies CSANRGFRQPQHF. This chain connects TRBV20-1 to TRBJ1-5; 7 nucleotides align to TRBD1. The junction had 7 bases not matched to a gene; V was cut back by 4 bases and J by 7 bases. Per germline, CDR1 DFQATT and CDR2 SNEGSKA (reference sequence). The CDR3 length is 13 residues.

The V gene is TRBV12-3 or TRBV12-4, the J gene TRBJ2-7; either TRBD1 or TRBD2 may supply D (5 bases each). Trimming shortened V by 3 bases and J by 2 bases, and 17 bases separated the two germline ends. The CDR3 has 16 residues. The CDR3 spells CASSLSGRVRPYEQYF. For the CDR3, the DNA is TGTGCCAGCAGTTTGTCAGGGAGAGTGAGACCCTACGAGCAGTACTTC.

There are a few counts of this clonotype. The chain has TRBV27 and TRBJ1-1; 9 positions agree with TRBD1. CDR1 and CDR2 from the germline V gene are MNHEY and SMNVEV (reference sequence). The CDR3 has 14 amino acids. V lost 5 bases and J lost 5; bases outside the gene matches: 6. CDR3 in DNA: TGTGCCAGCAGTCCCAACAGGGGGCTGACTGAAGCTTTCTTT. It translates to CASSPNRGLTEAFF.

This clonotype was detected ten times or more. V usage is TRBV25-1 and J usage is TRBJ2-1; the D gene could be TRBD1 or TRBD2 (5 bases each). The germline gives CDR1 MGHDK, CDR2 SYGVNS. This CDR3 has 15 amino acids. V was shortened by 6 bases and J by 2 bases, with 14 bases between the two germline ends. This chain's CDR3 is CASRPVEGPYNEQFF. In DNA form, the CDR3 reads TGTGCCAGCAGGCCGGTCGAGGGGCCCTACAATGAGCAGTTCTTC.

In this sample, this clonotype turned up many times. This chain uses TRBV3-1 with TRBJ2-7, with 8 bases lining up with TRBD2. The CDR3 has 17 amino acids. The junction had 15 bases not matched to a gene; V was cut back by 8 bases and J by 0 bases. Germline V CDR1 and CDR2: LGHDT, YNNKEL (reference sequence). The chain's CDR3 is CASSAKYIGGDSYEQYF. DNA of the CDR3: TGTGCCAGCTCAGCCAAGTATATCGGGGGGGACTCCTACGAGCAGTACTTC.

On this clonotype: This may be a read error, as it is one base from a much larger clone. CDR3 nucleotide sequence: TGTACCAGCAGCGCTGATCAGGTTGCGGTTTCCTACGAGCAGTACTTC. Translating it yields CTSSADQVAVSYEQYF. The chain links TRBV9 to TRBJ2-7; D call uncertain. Germline V gives CDR1 SGDLS, CDR2 YYNGEE. The CDR3 has 16 residues.

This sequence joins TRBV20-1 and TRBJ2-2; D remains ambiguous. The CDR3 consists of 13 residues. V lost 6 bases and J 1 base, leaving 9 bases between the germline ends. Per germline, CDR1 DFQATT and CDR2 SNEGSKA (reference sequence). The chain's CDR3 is CSAPRVNTGELFF. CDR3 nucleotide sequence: TGCAGTGCCCCCCGGGTGAACACCGGGGAGCTGTTTTTT.

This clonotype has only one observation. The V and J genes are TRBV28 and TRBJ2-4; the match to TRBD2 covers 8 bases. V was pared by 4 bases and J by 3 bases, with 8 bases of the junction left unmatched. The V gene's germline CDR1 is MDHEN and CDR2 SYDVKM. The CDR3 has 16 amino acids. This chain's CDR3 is CASSWASGGYKNIQYF. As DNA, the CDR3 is TGTGCCAGCAGTTGGGCGAGCGGGGGCTACAAAAACATTCAGTACTTC.

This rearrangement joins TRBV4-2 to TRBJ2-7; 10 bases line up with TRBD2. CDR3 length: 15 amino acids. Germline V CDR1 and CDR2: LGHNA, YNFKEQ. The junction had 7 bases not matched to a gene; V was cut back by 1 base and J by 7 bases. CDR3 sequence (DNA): TGTGCCAGCAGCCAAGCCCTAGCGGGGGAGAATGAGCAGTACTTC. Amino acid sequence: CASSQALAGENEQYF.

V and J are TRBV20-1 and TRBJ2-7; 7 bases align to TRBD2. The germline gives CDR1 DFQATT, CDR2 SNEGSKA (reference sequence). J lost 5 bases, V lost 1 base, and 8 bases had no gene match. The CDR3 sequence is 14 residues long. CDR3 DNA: TGCAGTGCTAGAGTTAGCGGGCAGTGGGACGAGCAGTACTTC. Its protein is CSARVSGQWDEQYF.

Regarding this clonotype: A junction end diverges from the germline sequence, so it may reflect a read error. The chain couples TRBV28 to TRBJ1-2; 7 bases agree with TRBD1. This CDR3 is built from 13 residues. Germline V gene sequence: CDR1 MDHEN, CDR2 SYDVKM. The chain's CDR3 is CASRRTRDRGCTF. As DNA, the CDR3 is TGTGCCAGCAGAAGAACCCGGGACAGAGGCTGCACCTTC.

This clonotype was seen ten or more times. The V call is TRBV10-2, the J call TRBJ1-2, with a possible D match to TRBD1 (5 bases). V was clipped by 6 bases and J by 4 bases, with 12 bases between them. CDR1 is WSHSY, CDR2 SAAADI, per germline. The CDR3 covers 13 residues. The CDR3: CASRKTASYGYTF. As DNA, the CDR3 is TGCGCCAGCAGAAAGACAGCGAGCTATGGCTACACCTTC.

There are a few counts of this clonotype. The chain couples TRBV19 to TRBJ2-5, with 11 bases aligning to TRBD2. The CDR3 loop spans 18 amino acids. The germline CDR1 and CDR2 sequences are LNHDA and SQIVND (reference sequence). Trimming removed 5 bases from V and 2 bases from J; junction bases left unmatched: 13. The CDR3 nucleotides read TGTGCCAGTAGTTCTCGCCCCCTAGCGGGGGGTCCTCAAGAGACCCAGTACTTC. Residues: CASSSRPLAGGPQETQYF.

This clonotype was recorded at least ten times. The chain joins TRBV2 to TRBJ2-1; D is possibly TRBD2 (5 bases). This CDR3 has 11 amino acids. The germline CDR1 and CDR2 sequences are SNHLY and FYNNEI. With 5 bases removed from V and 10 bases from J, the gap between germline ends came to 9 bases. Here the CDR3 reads CASSRTPEQFF. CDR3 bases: TGTGCCAGCAGTCGGACTCCCGAGCAGTTCTTC.

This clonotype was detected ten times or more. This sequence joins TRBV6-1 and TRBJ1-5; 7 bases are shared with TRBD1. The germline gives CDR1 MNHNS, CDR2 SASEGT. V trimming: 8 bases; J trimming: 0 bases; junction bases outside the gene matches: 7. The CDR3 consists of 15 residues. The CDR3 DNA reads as TGTGCCAGCGAAGGGGGCGAAGATAGCAATCAGCCCCAGCATTTT. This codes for CASEGGEDSNQPQHF.

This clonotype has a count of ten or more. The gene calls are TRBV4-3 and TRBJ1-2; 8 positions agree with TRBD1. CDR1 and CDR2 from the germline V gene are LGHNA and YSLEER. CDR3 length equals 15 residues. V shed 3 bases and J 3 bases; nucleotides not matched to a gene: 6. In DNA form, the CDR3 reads TGCGCCAGCAGCCAGACGGACAGGGACGACTATGGCTACACCTTC. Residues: CASSQTDRDDYGYTF.

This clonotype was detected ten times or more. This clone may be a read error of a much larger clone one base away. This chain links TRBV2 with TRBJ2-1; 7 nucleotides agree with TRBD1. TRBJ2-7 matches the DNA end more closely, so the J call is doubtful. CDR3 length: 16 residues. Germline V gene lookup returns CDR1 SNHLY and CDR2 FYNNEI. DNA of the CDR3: TGTGCCAGCCTCCCCCCCGGGACAGCAACTTACAATGAGCAGTACTTC. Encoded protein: CASLPPGTATYNEQYF.

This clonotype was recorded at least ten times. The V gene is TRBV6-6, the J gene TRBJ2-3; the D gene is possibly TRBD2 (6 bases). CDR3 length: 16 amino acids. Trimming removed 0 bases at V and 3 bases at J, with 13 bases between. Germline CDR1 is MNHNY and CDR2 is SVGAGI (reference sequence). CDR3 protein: CASSYSGGSGTDTQYF. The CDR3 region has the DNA TGTGCCAGCAGTTACTCGGGGGGATCCGGGACAGATACGCAGTATTTT.

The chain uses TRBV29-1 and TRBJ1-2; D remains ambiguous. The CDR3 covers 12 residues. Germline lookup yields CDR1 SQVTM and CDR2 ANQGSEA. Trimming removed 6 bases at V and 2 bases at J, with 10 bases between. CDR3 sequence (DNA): TGCAGCGTGGCTTCGGAAAACTATGGCTACACCTTC. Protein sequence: CSVASENYGYTF.

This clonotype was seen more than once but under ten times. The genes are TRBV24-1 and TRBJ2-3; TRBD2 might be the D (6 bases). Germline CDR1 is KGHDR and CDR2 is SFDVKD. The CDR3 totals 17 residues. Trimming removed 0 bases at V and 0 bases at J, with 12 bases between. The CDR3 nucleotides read TGTGCCACCAGTGATTTGCAAGGGGACTGGAGCACAGATACGCAGTATTTT. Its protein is CATSDLQGDWSTDTQYF.

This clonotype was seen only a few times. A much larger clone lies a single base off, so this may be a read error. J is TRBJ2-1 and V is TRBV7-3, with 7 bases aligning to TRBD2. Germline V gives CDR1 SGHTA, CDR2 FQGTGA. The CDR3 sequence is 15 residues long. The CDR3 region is CASSSRGVGYSEQFF. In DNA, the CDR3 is TGTGCCAGCAGCTCCCGGGGGGTCGGTTACAGTGAGCAGTTCTTC.

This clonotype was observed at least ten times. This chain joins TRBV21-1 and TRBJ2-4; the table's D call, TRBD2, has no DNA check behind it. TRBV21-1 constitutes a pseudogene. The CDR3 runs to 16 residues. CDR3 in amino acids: CASSDQEEAAKNIQYF. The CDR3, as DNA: TGTGCCAGCAGCGATCAAGAGGAGGCCGCCAAAAACATTCAGTACTTC.